The clone carrying this TCR beta chain was recorded a few times. Its cognate antigen is unknown. This sample is drawn from a study of T-cell reconstitution after alpha-beta-depleted transplantation in children. Notes on the study in general: T-cell numbers and diversity one year post-transplant derived largely from freshly generated T cells. Reportedly, alpha-beta T cells present about two months post-transplant originated from several hundred expanded clones of graft origin. It was surviving recipient T cells and thymic progenitors that gave some patients high TCRbeta diversity at day 60.

The authors prepared the TCRbeta library with unique molecular identifiers. A single record per CDR3 protein comes from TCRdb applying MiXCR to the PCR reads. The data hold fewer than 750,000 distinct CDR3 sequences, with more than 20% observed a single time. There are 12 residues in the CDR3. Germline V CDR1 and CDR2: MNHNY, SVGAGI (reference sequence). V was pared by 2 bases and J by 12 bases, with 4 bases of the junction left unmatched. The chain uses TRBV6-6 and TRBJ1-1, with TRBD1 identical over 9 bases. Sequencing used PBMCs, mostly from graft donor cells, obtained 360 days after TCRalphabeta/CD19-depleted stem cell transplant. The receptor was derived from a boy under three years old who had a stem cell transplant for acute myeloid leukemia, so the T cells may come from the graft donor. Here the CDR3 reads CASSYADRGTFF. The CDR3 DNA reads as TGTGCCAGCAGTTACGCGGACAGGGGAACTTTCTTT.